This entry describes one T cell receptor (beta chain). The antigen is not known. Sorted T cells were CFSE-labeled and cultured 5 days with allogeneic regulatory or mature dendritic cells at 1:10. The source of the sample is a study of regulatory dendritic cells for organ transplantation. Whole-study context: Regulatory dendritic cells were monocyte-derived, receiving vitamin D3 on days 0 and 4 and IL-10 on day 4. Study-wide points: Memory T cells were less diverse than naive, with memory CD8+ most oligoclonal.

The CDR3 length is 14 residues. Germline V lookup: CDR1 LNHDA, CDR2 SQIVND (reference sequence). The V and J ends lost 3 bases and 6 bases, in that order; junction bases with no gene match: 5. Profiling relied on immunoSEQ multiplex PCR, and the TCRdb table lists in-frame clones only, not all of them. The sample holds under 9,000 clones, approximately 67% seen once. The receptor's source is a human donor in good health. The rearrangement links TRBV19 to TRBJ2-4; 7 bases agree with TRBD1. Sequences were obtained from memory CD4+ T cells from blood cultured with dendritic cells. Indicated subset: CD45RO+ memory T cells. For the CDR3, the DNA is TGTGCCAGTAGTATTACCGGGACAGCAAACATTCAGTACTTC. It specifies CASSITGTANIQYF.